Sequencing of this TCR beta chain was carried out in a study of neurological immune-mediated disorders. Study-wide results and limits: Phylogenetic grouping put 18 of 34 multiple sclerosis patients' repertoires into one related-CDR3 cluster, a possible signature. Expansion of TCR clones was greatest in HTLV-1-associated myelopathy and smallest in multiple sclerosis, where it fell below that of healthy controls.

This clonotype was detected many times. Antigen unknown. The unsorted libraries were prepared from 2 million PBMCs (stored at -80 C). Synthesis of cDNA was performed by 5'RACE using 10-nucleotide random UMIs. Via MiXCR, TCRdb re-called the 5' RACE reads, giving one row per CDR3 protein. The sample yields tens of thousands of distinct CDR3 sequences, around 2.6% seen once. The CDR3 runs to 12 residues. The germline CDR1 and CDR2 sequences are MNHNS and SASEGT. The V and J ends lost 3 bases and 10 bases respectively, with 12 bases between them. The chain uses TRBV6-1 and TRBJ1-1; D gene unclear. Sequencing was performed on PBMCs. This TCR was sampled from a woman aged 30 to 39 with multiple sclerosis. CDR3 residues: CASSDPGWRAFF. CDR3 nucleotide sequence: TGTGCCAGCAGTGACCCGGGGTGGCGAGCTTTCTTT.